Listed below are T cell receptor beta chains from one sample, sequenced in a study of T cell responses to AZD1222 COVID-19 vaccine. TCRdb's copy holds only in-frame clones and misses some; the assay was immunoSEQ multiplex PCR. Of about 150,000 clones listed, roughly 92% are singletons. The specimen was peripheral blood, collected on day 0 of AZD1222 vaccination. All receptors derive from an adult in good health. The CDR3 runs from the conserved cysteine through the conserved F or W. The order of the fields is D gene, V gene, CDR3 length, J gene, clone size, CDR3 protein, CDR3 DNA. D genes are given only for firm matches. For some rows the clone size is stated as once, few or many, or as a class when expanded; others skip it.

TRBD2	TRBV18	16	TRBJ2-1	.	CASSRPSGRAGNEQFF	TGTGCCAGCTCACGACCTAGCGGGAGGGCCGGCAATGAGCAGTTCTTC
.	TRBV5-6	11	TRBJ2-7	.	CASSRTYEQYF	TGTGCCAGCAGCCGGACCTACGAGCAGTACTTC
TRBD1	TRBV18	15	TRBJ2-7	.	CASSPSGQGLGEQYF	TGTGCCAGCTCACCATCGGGACAGGGTCTGGGAGAGCAGTACTTC
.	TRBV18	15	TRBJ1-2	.	CASSTIRETNYGYTF	TGTGCCAGCTCTACAATCCGGGAAACTAACTATGGCTACACCTTC
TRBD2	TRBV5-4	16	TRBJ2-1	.	CASSQIAGISHNEQFF	TGTGCCAGCAGCCAGATAGCGGGAATCTCCCACAATGAGCAGTTCTTC
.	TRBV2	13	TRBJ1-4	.	CASSAGQYEKLFF	TGTGCCAGCAGCGCCGGACAGTATGAAAAACTGTTTTTT
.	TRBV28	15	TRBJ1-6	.	CASSLSGQGNSPLHF	TGTGCCAGCAGTTTATCGGGCCAGGGAAATTCACCCCTCCACTTT
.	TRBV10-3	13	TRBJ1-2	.	CAISQLLTVGYTF	TGTGCCATCAGCCAGCTCCTGACTGTAGGCTACACCTTC
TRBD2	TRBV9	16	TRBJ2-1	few	CASSDISGSHGEEQFF	TGTGCCAGCAGCGACATTAGCGGGAGCCACGGGGAGGAGCAGTTCTTC
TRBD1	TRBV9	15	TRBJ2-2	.	CASSVSTGDTGELFF	TGTGCCAGCAGCGTAAGCACAGGGGACACCGGGGAGCTGTTTTTT
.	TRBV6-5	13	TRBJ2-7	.	CASSYAGGSEQYF	TGTGCCAGCAGTTACGCCGGAGGATCCGAGCAGTACTTC
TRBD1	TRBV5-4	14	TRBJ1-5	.	CASSFQGVDQPQHF	TGTGCCAGCAGCTTTCAGGGGGTGGATCAGCCCCAGCATTTT
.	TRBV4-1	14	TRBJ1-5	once	CASSQAGGNQPQHF	TGCGCCAGCAGCCAAGCCGGGGGCAATCAGCCCCAGCATTTT
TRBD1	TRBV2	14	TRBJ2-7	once	CASRTDRNSYEQYF	TGTGCCAGCCGGACGGACAGGAACTCCTACGAGCAGTACTTC
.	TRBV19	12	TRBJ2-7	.	CASKDPNYEQYF	TGTGCCAGTAAAGACCCCAACTACGAGCAGTACTTC